This T cell receptor (beta chain) originates from a study of blood T cell repertoires in COVID-19 (dated by TCRdb to 2019 to 2021). For the study in its entirety: Samples from collaborators originated in the United States, Italy and Spain and spanned both the acute and convalescent phases of COVID-19. The prospective study material was composed of cDNA or gDNA derived from T cells, B-cell-depleted T cells, or PBMCs. The dataset comprised deeply sampled blood TCRbeta repertoires from subjects exposed to, actively infected with, or recovered from COVID-19. The repertoires were made available in a free public database intended to serve as a resource for research on the immune response to SARS-CoV-2. The samples were drawn from two sources: the first 160 participants of the ongoing ImmuneRACE study, and 950 to 1,500 subjects contributed by 6 global collaborators. Sample metadata almost always included a de-identified subject ID, COVID-19 status, age in years and sex. Where available, HLA class I and class II types were taken from metadata supplied by the sample provider and were not determined by assay-based typing.

Collaborating institutions collected whole blood in K2EDTA tubes following their own protocols. Collaborator samples were shipped for TCRbeta analysis as frozen whole blood, isolated PBMCs, or DNA extracted from either sample type. V and J are truncated by 0 bases and 0 bases respectively, leaving an intervening sequence of 7 bases. The CDR3 goes from the cysteine to the phenylalanine over 14 residues. CDR3 DNA only is kept here, 42 bases in frame from base 1. As encoded in the germline V gene (reference sequence), CDR1 is SGHKS while CDR2 is YYEKEE. A note on this clone: This receptor's antigen is unknown. No much larger clonotype is one base removed from it; base qualities were not supplied.

TCRbeta CDR3 regions were amplified from genomic DNA using the immunoSEQ Assay, a bias-controlled multiplex PCR. The study's processing was this. Within the assay, amplification of reference gene primers was used to estimate how many nucleated cells each sample contained. To quantify the absolute abundance of each unique TCRbeta CDR3 rearrangement, sequence reads were collapsed and filtered. For each sample, productive Simpson clonality was calculated as the square root of Simpson's diversity index over productive rearrangements. TCRdb provides this immuneACCESS table in a form limited to in-frame rearrangements. Some clones are lacking; in checked studies, under half of them reflect an unresolved V gene, and why the rest are absent is not known. V, J and clone size reflect that table, while D and trimming were determined from the DNA. In all, the sample holds about 400,000 clones, and about 87% of those were seen once. The ten largest clones take up around 2.9% of the sample.

General study outcomes and caveats: How much clinical and demographic metadata was included differed by source and by participant, and the metadata was provided uncurated.

This TCR came from a human donor in a cohort sampled during active COVID-19. The rearrangement joined TRBV5-5 to TRBJ2-7; the D gene lacks a confident call. The sample taken for sequencing was peripheral blood. The CDR3 loop reads CASSLDGDSYEQYF. The DNA sequence is as follows: TGTGCCAGCAGCTTGGACGGAGACTCCTACGAGCAGTACTTC.